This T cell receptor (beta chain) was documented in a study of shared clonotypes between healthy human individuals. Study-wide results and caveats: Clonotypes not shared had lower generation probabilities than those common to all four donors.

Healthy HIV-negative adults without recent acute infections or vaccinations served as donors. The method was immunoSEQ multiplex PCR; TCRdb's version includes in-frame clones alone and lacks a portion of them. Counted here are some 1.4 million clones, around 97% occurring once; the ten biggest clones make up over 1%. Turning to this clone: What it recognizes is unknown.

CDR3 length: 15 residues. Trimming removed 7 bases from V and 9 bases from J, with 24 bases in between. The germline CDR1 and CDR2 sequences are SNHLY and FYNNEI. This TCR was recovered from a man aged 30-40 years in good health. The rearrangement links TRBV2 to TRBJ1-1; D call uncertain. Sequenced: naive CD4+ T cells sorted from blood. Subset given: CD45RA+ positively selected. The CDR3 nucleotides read TGTGCCAGCACGTTCAGTGATACAACCTTATCTCAAGCTTTCTTT. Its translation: CASTFSDTTLSQAFF.